This TCR beta chain comes out of a study of T-cell memory formation after mild COVID-19. The CDR3 sequence is 17 residues long. J lost 3 bases, V lost 5 bases, and 15 bases had no gene match. The germline CDR1 and CDR2 sequences are SEHNR and FQNEAQ (reference sequence). This clonotype was counted between two and nine times. Each CDR3 protein is one row after TCRdb ran MiXCR on the 5' RACE reads. This sample has about 500,000 distinct CDR3 sequences, with roughly 20% found just once. The sequenced sample was PBMCs or a T cell subset sorted from them (not recorded which). This TCR was recovered from an adult woman who had mild COVID-19 (a few samples of this study predate the infection). Cell type and time point are not known. The V gene is TRBV7-9, the J gene TRBJ2-5, with 7 bases lining up with TRBD2. As DNA, the CDR3 is TGTGCCAGCAGCCAAAGCGGGGTTTGGGCAGTGGAAGAGACCCAGTACTTC. Protein: CASSQSGVWAVEETQYF.